Shown below are 23 T cell receptor beta chains from a single sample sequenced in a study of blood T cell repertoires in COVID-19. The table came from immunoSEQ multiplex PCR; TCRdb's copy has only in-frame clones and leaves some out. The data show around 110,000 clones, 84% seen once. Sequencing used peripheral blood. Every receptor here comes from a human donor in a cohort sampled during active COVID-19.

This clone was found once. The chain recombines TRBV6-5 with TRBJ1-1; TRBD1 is a possible D gene (6 bases). Trimming removed 6 bases at V and 4 bases at J, with 12 bases between. Germline CDR1 is MNHEY and CDR2 is SVGAGI. The CDR3 totals 13 residues. DNA of the CDR3: TGTGCCAGCAGGCGCACAGGGATCACTGAAGCTTTCTTT. It translates to CASRRTGITEAFF.

CDR3 sequence: CASSASPGGKLFF. DNA of the CDR3: TGTGCCAGCAGCGCAAGTCCTGGCGGAAAACTGTTTTTT. The chain recombines TRBV7-9 with TRBJ1-4; D gene unclear. The CDR3 covers 13 residues. Germline CDR1 and CDR2: SEHNR and FQNEAQ (reference sequence). Trimming took off 5 bases at V and 10 bases at J, with 14 bases between the two ends. Supplemented by reference TRBV7-9 and TRBJ1-4, the full variable domain reads DTGVSQNPRHKITKRGQNVTFRCDPISEHNRLYWYRQTLGQGPEFLTYFQNEAQLEKSRLLSDRFSAERPKGSFSTLEIQRTEQGDSAMYLCASSASPGGKLFFGSGTQLSVL.

The rearrangement links TRBV7-6 to TRBJ2-7; tentatively, D is TRBD2 (6 bases). Trimming removed 5 bases at V and 2 bases at J, with 16 bases between. CDR1 is SGHVS and CDR2 is FNYEAQ in the germline V gene. The CDR3 is 15 amino acids. The CDR3 loop reads CASSVDGSGPYEQYF. CDR3 coding DNA: TGTGCCAGCAGCGTGGACGGTAGCGGACCCTACGAGCAGTACTTC.

This chain joins TRBV7-2 and TRBJ2-3, with a possible D match to TRBD2 (5 bases). Germline values: CDR1 SGHTA, CDR2 FQGNSA. This CDR3 is built from 14 residues. Between the trimmed V and J ends, which lost 2 bases and 4 bases, there was a span of 10 bases. CDR3 nucleotides: TGTGCCAGCAGCTTAAGCGGCTTCGCAGATACGCAGTATTTT. It yields the protein CASSLSGFADTQYF.

This rearrangement joins TRBV28 to TRBJ2-3; 7 bases are a match to TRBD2. With V trimmed by 5 bases and J by 4 bases, 9 bases remained unmatched. The germline CDR1 and CDR2 sequences are MDHEN and SYDVKM. This CDR3 is 15 amino acids long. The CDR3, as DNA: TGTGCCAGCAGTCCCCGGGGGAGGGCCCCAGATACGCAGTATTTT. Encoded protein: CASSPRGRAPDTQYF.

The chain uses TRBV4-1 and TRBJ1-2; TRBD1 aligns across 8 bases. CDR3 length: 15 amino acids. The J segment lost 3 bases and the V segment lost 4 bases, leaving 7 bases of the junction unmatched. Germline V CDR1 and CDR2: MGHRA, YSYEKL. CDR3 in DNA: TGCGCCAGCAGCCTGACGGGACAGGACTACTATGGCTACACCTTC. Translated: CASSLTGQDYYGYTF.

The chain carries TRBV5-6 and TRBJ1-6; the D is unclear. The V and J ends lost 4 bases and 8 bases respectively, with 16 bases between them. Germline V gene sequence: CDR1 SGHDT, CDR2 YYEEEE. CDR3 length equals 15 residues. The CDR3 nucleotides read TGTGCCAGCAGCCTCGGGGTGGCCCTTGATTCACCCCTCCACTTT. This encodes CASSLGVALDSPLHF. The whole variable domain, remainder taken from reference TRBV5-6 and TRBJ1-6, is DAGVTQSPTHLIKTRGQQVTLRCSPKSGHDTVSWYQQALGQGPQFIFQYYEEEERQRGNFPDRFSGHQFPNYSSELNVNALLLGDSALYLCASSLGVALDSPLHFGNGTRLTVT.

This clone appeared a single time. The chain combines TRBV27 with TRBJ2-3; D may be TRBD1 (6 bases). V lost 2 bases to trimming and J lost 3 bases, with 12 bases between them. CDR1 is MNHEY and CDR2 is SMNVEV in the germline V gene (reference sequence). The CDR3 sequence is 15 residues long. In nucleotides, the CDR3 is TGTGCCAGCAGTTTACAGGGGCGAATAACAGATACGCAGTATTTT. As protein: CASSLQGRITDTQYF.

This sequence joins TRBV20-1 and TRBJ1-2; D is uncertain. V was trimmed by 3 bases and J by 5 bases, leaving 16 bases between them. This CDR3 spans 14 amino acids. Germline V CDR1 and CDR2: DFQATT, SNEGSKA (reference sequence). The CDR3 region has the DNA TGCAGTGCTAGTCATCCCGCTACTATTTATGGCTACACCTTC. Its translation is CSASHPATIYGYTF.

V and J are TRBV5-1 and TRBJ1-2; 7 bases map to TRBD1. Germline CDR1 SGHRS, CDR2 YFSETQ. CDR3 size: 14 residues. V lost 0 bases and J lost 4; bases outside the gene matches: 3. The CDR3 loop is CASSLDRGSYGYTF. The CDR3 nucleotides read TGCGCCAGCAGCTTGGACAGGGGATCCTATGGCTACACCTTC.

The rearrangement uses TRBV4-1 and TRBJ2-1; 11 bases are shared with TRBD2. CDR1 is MGHRA, CDR2 YSYEKL, per germline. The J segment lost 6 bases and the V segment lost 2 bases, leaving 6 bases of the junction unmatched. This CDR3 has 16 residues. CDR3 in amino acids: CASSQPSGRIGNEQFF. The CDR3 DNA reads as TGCGCCAGCAGCCAACCTAGCGGGAGGATTGGCAATGAGCAGTTCTTC.

This chain connects TRBV10-3 to TRBJ1-2; possible D gene TRBD1, 6 bases. Germline V gene data show CDR1 as ENHRY and CDR2 as SYGVKD. V shed 5 bases and J shed 4 bases, with 17 bases lying between them. The CDR3 covers 15 residues. CDR3 residues: CAISPGVASGYGYTF. DNA of the CDR3: TGTGCCATCAGTCCAGGGGTAGCTTCGGGCTATGGCTACACCTTC.

This chain uses TRBV28 with TRBJ1-2; possible D gene TRBD1, 5 bases. Deletions cut 4 bases from V and 5 bases from J, with 8 bases between. This CDR3 region has 12 residues. Germline CDR1 reads MDHEN; CDR2 reads SYDVKM. The CDR3 DNA follows: TGTGCCAGCAGTTCGGGACTTTATGGCTACACCTTC. It encodes CASSSGLYGYTF.

V gene TRBV5-1 combines with J gene TRBJ2-1, with D unclear. V gave up 4 bases and J gave up 0 bases, with 11 bases separating them. From germline, CDR1 is SGHRS and CDR2 YFSETQ. This CDR3 has 15 amino acids. CDR3 in DNA: TGCGCCAGCAGCCGTACAATTGGCTCCTACAATGAGCAGTTCTTC. It encodes CASSRTIGSYNEQFF. Filled out from reference TRBV5-1 and TRBJ2-1, the complete variable domain reads KAGVTQTPRYLIKTRGQQVTLSCSPISGHRSVSWYQQTPGQGLQFLFEYFSETQRNKGNFPGRFSGRQFSNSRSEMNVSTLELGDSALYLCASSRTIGSYNEQFFGPGTRLTVL.

The chain combines TRBV28 with TRBJ1-1; the D gene is possibly TRBD1 (6 bases). The V and J ends lost 5 bases and 8 bases respectively, with 12 bases between them. CDR1 MDHEN and CDR2 SYDVKM come from the germline V gene. The CDR3 is made up of 12 amino acids. CDR3 DNA: TGTGCCAGCAGTATGGACAGCTACGAAGCTTTCTTT. It translates to CASSMDSYEAFF.

This clone appeared a few times. The rearrangement links TRBV28 to TRBJ2-5; TRBD2 matches at 8 bases. This CDR3 contains 14 residues. Germline V gives CDR1 MDHEN, CDR2 SYDVKM. The junction had 7 bases not matched to a gene; V was cut back by 5 bases and J by 5 bases. The CDR3 loop is CASSGSGSGETQYF. DNA of the CDR3: TGTGCCAGCAGTGGAAGCGGGAGCGGGGAGACCCAGTACTTC.

The chain is built from TRBV7-2 and TRBJ2-1, with 7 bases identical to TRBD2. There are 15 residues in the CDR3. Germline trimming cut 5 bases from V and 2 bases from J; bases unmatched to any gene: 6. Germline lookup yields CDR1 SGHTA and CDR2 FQGNSA. The CDR3 loop reads CASSPGAGAYNEQFF. The CDR3 DNA is TGTGCCAGCAGCCCTGGGGCGGGAGCCTACAATGAGCAGTTCTTC.

This chain connects TRBV18 to TRBJ2-5; TRBD2 matches 7 bases. V was clipped by 3 bases and J by 1 base; unmatched bases: 2. The germline CDR1 and CDR2 sequences are KGHSH and LQKENI. The CDR3 totals 14 residues. CDR3 sequence: CASSPGTTQETQYF. The CDR3 nucleotides read TGTGCCAGCTCACCGGGGACTACCCAAGAGACCCAGTACTTC.

The gene calls are TRBV4-3 and TRBJ1-4, with 9 bases matching TRBD1. This CDR3 comprises 15 residues. Trimming cost V 5 bases and J 8 bases; bases outside gene matches: 9. Germline CDR1 LGHNA, CDR2 YSLEER. In nucleotides, the CDR3 is TGCGCCAGCAGCACCTACCGGGACAGGGCGGAAAAACTGTTTTTT. Translated, it gives CASSTYRDRAEKLFF.

The V and J genes are TRBV4-2 and TRBJ1-5; TRBD1 agrees at 7 bases. After removal of 2 bases from V and 5 bases from J, the junction contained 6 bases not matched to a gene. CDR3 length: 15 residues. Germline assignment: CDR1 LGHNA and CDR2 YNFKEQ. In DNA form, the CDR3 reads TGTGCCAGCAGCCAATCCGGGACAGACGATCAGCCCCAGCATTTT. Translated, it gives CASSQSGTDDQPQHF.

This chain links TRBV30 with TRBJ2-7, with a possible D match to TRBD2 (7 bases). V lost 1 base to trimming and J lost 5 bases, with 12 bases between them. This CDR3 region has 13 residues. Germline CDR1 and CDR2: GTSNPN and SVGIG (reference sequence). CDR3 DNA sequence: TGTGCCTGGAGTGCAGGAGGGGGGGACGAGCAGTACTTC. Its protein product is CAWSAGGGDEQYF.

This sequence joins TRBV2 and TRBJ1-2; TRBD1 agrees at 7 bases. Germline V gives CDR1 SNHLY, CDR2 FYNNEI. The CDR3 length is 12 residues. V was clipped by 6 bases and J by 8 bases; unmatched bases: 6. CDR3 protein: CASRRQGEGYTF. The CDR3 coding sequence is TGTGCCAGCAGAAGACAGGGAGAAGGCTACACCTTC.

This clone has just one count. This sequence joins TRBV18 and TRBJ2-4; 7 bases are a match to TRBD1. This CDR3 contains 14 residues. The ends lost 6 bases at V and 5 bases at J; junction bases unmatched: 7. The germline V gene has CDR1 KGHSH and CDR2 LQKENI. CDR3 loop: CASSGTATQNIQYF. The CDR3 DNA follows: TGTGCCAGCTCCGGGACAGCCACCCAAAACATTCAGTACTTC.